The T cell receptor (beta chain) under discussion was sequenced for a study of blood T cells in healthy people across ages (dated by TCRdb to about 2015). With respect to the entire study: Template switching captured roughly one uniquely barcoded TCR beta cDNA molecule per two T cells in model experiments. The study measured age-related changes in TCR beta repertoire diversity using deep sequencing normalized with unique cDNA molecular identifiers. Donors were grouped into four age groups: young (average about 15 years), middle-aged (approximately 41), aged (approximately 58) and long-lived (about 82). To avoid experimental bias, donors of different ages were distributed randomly across sequencing lanes. For two donors (one aged 18 to 30 and one aged 80 or older), the study analyzed two additional independent replicas of 1 million unique cDNA reads from the same blood draw. What the research found in general, with its limitations: A strong correlation was found between observed TCR beta diversity and the percentage of naive T cells measured by flow cytometry. Conclusive comparison of naive and antigen-experienced compartments was prevented by the profiling of bulk unsorted PBMCs. Because the CMV infection status of the donors was unknown, age-related changes in expanded clonotypes may potentially have been confounded. Estimates of total diversity based on one million sequenced T cells were regarded as lower bounds and as underestimates. Observed TCR beta diversity per million T cells fell roughly linearly with age, and a significant reduction was already apparent by age about 38. Compared with the aged group, the long-lived group had more naive CD4+ T cells, fewer expanded clones and increased TCR diversity, a pattern suggesting age selection.

This clonotype turned up a few times. What this receptor recognizes is not known. No qualities accompany the bases; no much larger clone lies one base away. The cysteine opens and the phenylalanine closes a CDR3 of 15 amino acids. CDR3 DNA is the only sequence kept; it has 45 bases, read in frame from the first base. Deletion took 2 bases off V and 0 bases off J, with a span of 11 bases between the germline ends. The CDR1 and CDR2 encoded by the germline V gene are SQVTM and ANQGSEA. The 39 donors, aged about 6 to 100 years, were systemically healthy Caucasian individuals from Russia. Each donor gave approximately 9.3 milliliters of peripheral blood, collected into EDTA-treated Vacutainer tubes. Ficoll-Paque density-gradient centrifugation was used to isolate PBMCs, with at least 6 million per sample. Trizol reagent was used to extract total RNA from PBMCs, with at least 5.5 micrograms per sample. The percentages of naive CD45RAhigh/CD27high T cells were determined by flow cytometry on a PBMC aliquot from every donor.

The protocol used for the library was 5' RACE. Sequenced using an Illumina HiSeq 2500. A second about 7 to 12 cycle PCR used a sample-barcoded 5' primer and a J-beta primer mix. A unique molecular identifier was introduced onto each TCR beta cDNA molecule by a template-switch 5' adaptor carrying 12 random nucleotides. Each sample yielded at least 2.5 million CDR3-containing paired-end reads. First-strand cDNA synthesis was performed from all RNA using the Mint cDNA synthesis kit, with priming by a TRBC-specific oligonucleotide. All cDNA was treated with uracil-DNA glycosylase and then went through a first 18-cycle PCR with the universal primers M1SS and BC2_uni_R. The paper's processing steps were these. For normalization, 1 million high-quality reads were randomly selected from each sample, with every read carrying a distinct molecular identifier. Reads with shared molecular identifiers were discarded instead of being binned into consensus sequences. MiTCR, set to a Q25 quality threshold and the strictest error-elimination algorithm, was used for CDR3 identification, clonotype clustering and error correction. A nonparametric unseen species model using Euler transformation provided a lower-bound estimate of total TCR beta diversity. TCRdb cleaned the public reads at Q25 with fastp, built clones with MiXCR and kept in-frame beta chains. Every entry covers one CDR3 protein and lists the most common genes and DNA from its rows. These V and J calls rely on TCRdb rather than the paper's analysis. Here the sample has about 1.4 million distinct CDR3 sequences; approximately 59% occur a single time. 5.5% to 8% of the sample lies in the top ten.

This clonotype was obtained from a man aged 18 to 29 in good health. Sample: blood. The rearranged segments are TRBV29-1 and TRBJ2-1, with the D gene not confidently named. The nucleotide sequence is given as TGCAGCGTTGAAAGGGCCCTGAGCTCCTACAATGAGCAGTTCTTC. This sequence encodes CSVERALSSYNEQFF.